The 30 T cell receptor beta chains below all came from one sample that was sequenced in a study of OX40 agonist ivuxolimab in advanced cancers. The library was produced with the immunoSEQ multiplex PCR assay. TCRdb took over this immuneACCESS table, retaining in-frame rearrangements with V and J assigned. Such tables are incomplete; in checked studies, under half of the missing clones stem from an unresolved V gene, and the remainder is unexplained. For this sample there are under 11,000 clones; around four fifths appear just once. The top ten clonotypes cover about a sixth of the sample. Sequencing was performed on CD4+ or CD8+ T cells sorted from blood, taken in a trial of the OX40 agonist ivuxolimab. The receptors were sampled from an adult with an advanced solid tumor such as melanoma, head and neck, liver or kidney cancer.

This clone was observed once. The chain uses TRBV7-9 and TRBJ2-6; D uncertain. Trimming took off 5 bases at V and 5 bases at J, with 22 bases between the two ends. Per the germline V gene, CDR1 is SEHNR and CDR2 is FQNEAQ (reference sequence). The CDR3 covers 18 residues. CDR3 protein: CASSGHGYHESRANVLTF. In nucleotides, the CDR3 is TGTGCCAGCAGCGGGCATGGATACCATGAAAGTCGGGCCAACGTCCTGACTTTC.

The chain joins TRBV5-1 to TRBJ1-1; TRBD1 might be the D (5 bases). The germline V and J ends were trimmed by 4 bases and 8 bases, with 12 bases remaining between them. Germline V gene sequence: CDR1 SGHRS, CDR2 YFSETQ. CDR3 length: 12 amino acids. This CDR3 reads CASSPGSAEAFF. CDR3 in DNA: TGCGCCAGCAGCCCAGGGTCCGCAGAAGCTTTCTTT.

In its sample, this clone ranks as medium-sized (0.01 to 0.1%). The rearrangement uses TRBV4-1 and TRBJ2-2; 14 nucleotides match TRBD2. CDR3 length: 18 amino acids. Per germline, CDR1 MGHRA and CDR2 YSYEKL. J was trimmed by 7 bases and V by 3 bases; bases with no gene match: 10. The CDR3 is CASSHPGTSGSIGGELFF. Written as DNA, the CDR3 is TGCGCCAGCAGCCACCCCGGGACTAGCGGGAGTATCGGCGGGGAGCTGTTTTTT.

This chain links TRBV14 with TRBJ2-7; maybe TRBD2 (6 bases). The CDR3 covers 15 residues. Germline CDR1 reads SGHDN; CDR2 reads FVKESK. V lost 4 bases and J 2 bases, leaving 15 bases between the germline ends. CDR3 in amino acids: CASSPWGGTPYEQYF. DNA of the CDR3: TGTGCCAGCAGCCCCTGGGGCGGGACCCCCTACGAGCAGTACTTC.

The sample holds a few counts of this clone. The CDR3 is CASSLWGQGSDTQYF. CDR3 nucleotide sequence: TGTGCCAGCAGTTTATGGGGACAGGGCTCAGATACGCAGTATTTT. This chain connects TRBV27 to TRBJ2-3, with 9 bases matching TRBD1. This CDR3 comprises 15 residues. CDR1 and CDR2 from the germline V gene are MNHEY and SMNVEV (reference sequence). V lost 1 base to trimming and J lost 4 bases; unmatched junction nucleotides: 3.

This clone turned up a few times. The same CDR3 also results from other DNA sequences found in this sample. This sequence joins TRBV9 and TRBJ2-5, with D possibly being TRBD2 (6 bases). Germline CDR1 and CDR2: SGDLS and YYNGEE. Trimming removed 0 bases at V and 1 base at J, with 13 bases between. There are 16 residues in the CDR3. CDR3 sequence: CASSVGNGGGQETQYF. In nucleotides, the CDR3 is TGTGCCAGCAGCGTAGGAAACGGGGGAGGCCAAGAGACCCAGTACTTC.

This clone was detected only a few times. The DNA for the CDR3 is TGTGCCAGCAGCTATGACAGGGGGCGGAATGAGCAGTTCTTC. Its protein is CASSYDRGRNEQFF. The gene calls are TRBV7-8 and TRBJ2-1; TRBD1 agrees at 10 bases. The CDR3 has 14 residues. J lost 7 bases, V lost 4 bases, and 4 bases had no gene match. The germline V gene encodes CDR1 SGHVS and CDR2 FQNEAQ. The full variable domain, rest sourced from reference TRBV7-8 and TRBJ2-1, is GAGVSQSPRYKVAKRGQDVALRCDPISGHVSLFWYQQALGQGPEFLTYFQNEAQLDKSGLPSDRFFAERPEGSVSTLKIQRTQQEDSAVYLCASSYDRGRNEQFFGPGTRLTVL.

The chain links TRBV7-9 to TRBJ2-7, with unresolved D. V lost 1 base, J lost 6 bases, and 10 bases lay in between. The CDR3 has 13 amino acids. The germline CDR1 and CDR2 sequences are SEHNR and FQNEAQ (reference sequence). The DNA of the CDR3 is TGTGCCAGCAGCTTAGGGCTGGGCGTCGAGCAGTACTTC. The encoded protein is CASSLGLGVEQYF.

This chain links TRBV10-2 with TRBJ1-2; TRBD1 agrees at 7 bases. CDR3 size: 14 residues. V trimming: 6 bases; J trimming: 7 bases; junction bases outside the gene matches: 11. Germline V gene sequence: CDR1 WSHSY, CDR2 SAAADI. CDR3 bases: TGCGCCAGCAGCGAAATGGGACAGATGCGTGGCTACACCTTC. Amino acids: CASSEMGQMRGYTF.

J is TRBJ2-5 and V is TRBV5-4; D ambiguous. The V gene's germline CDR1 is SGHNT and CDR2 YYREEE (reference sequence). The CDR3 loop spans 15 amino acids. Trimming stripped 3 bases from V and 2 bases from J, with 14 bases between. The CDR3 region is CASSSWQMEQETQYF. The CDR3 nucleotides read TGTGCCAGCAGCTCTTGGCAAATGGAGCAAGAGACCCAGTACTTC. The complete variable domain, with remaining parts taken from reference TRBV5-4 and TRBJ2-5, reads ETGVTQSPTHLIKTRGQQVTLRCSSQSGHNTVSWYQQALGQGPQFIFQYYREEENGRGNFPPRFSGLQFPNYSSELNVNALELDDSALYLCASSSWQMEQETQYFGPGTRLLVL.

This clone was found once. V is TRBV29-1 and J is TRBJ1-1; D perhaps matches TRBD1 (5 bases). This CDR3 has 11 amino acids. Germline loops: CDR1 SQVTM, CDR2 ANQGSEA. The V end lost 6 bases, the J end lost 1 base, and 6 bases lay between the germline ends. For the CDR3, the DNA is TGCAGCGTGGGGCAGAACACTGAAGCTTTCTTT. As protein: CSVGQNTEAFF.

The chain links TRBV7-9 to TRBJ2-1; the D call may be TRBD1 or TRBD2 (5 bases each). Germline V gives CDR1 SEHNR, CDR2 FQNEAQ (reference sequence). This CDR3 spans 12 amino acids. Deletions cut 3 bases from V and 9 bases from J, with 9 bases between. The CDR3 DNA follows: TGTGCCAGCAGCTTCGGGGACGGTGAGCAGTTCTTC. Encoded protein: CASSFGDGEQFF.

The chain employs TRBV30 and TRBJ1-1, with D maybe TRBD1 (5 bases). The CDR3 loop spans 15 amino acids. V was trimmed by 2 bases and J by 0 bases, leaving 13 bases between them. Germline V gives CDR1 GTSNPN, CDR2 SVGIG (reference sequence). As DNA, the CDR3 is TGTGCCTGGAGTAGAGGGGAGGGAATGAACACTGAAGCTTTCTTT. Protein: CAWSRGEGMNTEAFF.

This clone was seen a few times. The V call is TRBV6-1, the J call TRBJ2-1; D possibly corresponds to TRBD1 (5 bases). The V gene lost 7 bases and the J gene lost 6 bases, with 13 bases spanning the gap. The CDR3 has 13 amino acids. Germline V CDR1 and CDR2: MNHNS, SASEGT. CDR3 sequence: CASMEGDRNEQFF. The CDR3 DNA reads TGTGCCAGCATGGAAGGGGATCGCAATGAGCAGTTCTTC.

V is TRBV6-6 and J is TRBJ2-1; TRBD2 agrees at 7 bases. The germline CDR1 and CDR2 sequences are MNHNY and SVGAGI (reference sequence). This CDR3 contains 15 residues. The junction had 10 bases not matched to a gene; V was cut back by 7 bases and J by 4 bases. The CDR3 DNA is TGTGCCAGCACCCTTTCCGCGGGAGCTTACAATGAGCAGTTCTTC. Translation: CASTLSAGAYNEQFF.

The chain couples TRBV6-4 to TRBJ2-2, with 7 bases fitting TRBD1. Germline V gene lookup returns CDR1 MRHNA and CDR2 SNTAGT. The trim removed 3 bases at V and 3 bases at J, leaving 1 base unmatched. The CDR3 has 14 amino acids. As DNA, the CDR3 is TGTGCCAGCAGTGATGGACAGGACACCGGGGAGCTGTTTTTT. It is translated as CASSDGQDTGELFF.

This chain uses TRBV7-9 with TRBJ2-7; TRBD1 agrees at 9 bases. The ends lost 4 bases at V and 5 bases at J; junction bases unmatched: 12. The CDR3 has 16 residues. Germline V gives CDR1 SEHNR, CDR2 FQNEAQ (reference sequence). The CDR3 protein is CASSSHGTGRSHEQYF. The CDR3 nucleotides are TGTGCCAGCAGCTCCCACGGGACAGGGCGGTCCCACGAGCAGTACTTC.

The count of this clone is one. The chain recombines TRBV4-2 with TRBJ2-1, with TRBD2 matching over 9 bases. This CDR3 contains 15 residues. From germline, CDR1 is LGHNA and CDR2 YNFKEQ. The ends lost 0 bases at V and 6 bases at J; junction bases unmatched: 3. The CDR3 reads CASSQDRTSANEQFF. As DNA, the CDR3 is TGTGCCAGCAGCCAAGATAGGACTAGCGCCAATGAGCAGTTCTTC.

J is TRBJ2-7 and V is TRBV4-1, with 8 bases identical to TRBD1. CDR3 length: 17 amino acids. Losses at the gene ends were 6 bases for V and 0 bases for J; bases not matched to a gene: 13. Germline-derived CDR1 and CDR2 are MGHRA and YSYEKL. The CDR3 nucleotides are TGCGCCAGCAGACCTACTCCGGGACAGGCGGCCTCCTACGAGCAGTACTTC. Translated, it gives CASRPTPGQAASYEQYF.

The chain combines TRBV5-1 with TRBJ2-7; TRBD2 is a possible D gene (5 bases). The CDR3 is 14 amino acids. Germline V gives CDR1 SGHRS, CDR2 YFSETQ. The V end was cut by 2 bases, the J end by 0 bases, with 9 bases between. The CDR3 coding sequence is TGCGCCAGCAGCTTTAGCGTAGACTCCTACGAGCAGTACTTC. This translates into CASSFSVDSYEQYF. Combining the CDR3 with reference TRBV5-1 and TRBJ2-7 gives the whole variable domain KAGVTQTPRYLIKTRGQQVTLSCSPISGHRSVSWYQQTPGQGLQFLFEYFSETQRNKGNFPGRFSGRQFSNSRSEMNVSTLELGDSALYLCASSFSVDSYEQYFGPGTRLTVT.

The CDR3 nucleotides read TGTGCCAGCAGCTTAGGGACTAGCGGGAGGACAGATACGCAGTATTTT. It is translated as CASSLGTSGRTDTQYF. This rearrangement joins TRBV11-3 to TRBJ2-3; 14 bases are a match to TRBD2. Germline lookup yields CDR1 SGHNT and CDR2 YENEEA. V shed 1 base, J shed 3 bases, and the junction held 0 bases outside the gene matches. CDR3 length: 16 residues.

This sequence joins TRBV29-1 and TRBJ1-1; D ambiguous. The V end was cut by 3 bases, the J end by 5 bases, with 10 bases between. CDR3 length equals 12 residues. Germline CDR1 and CDR2: SQVTM and ANQGSEA. Here the CDR3 DNA reads TGCAGCGTTGAGGCAGGAATAACTGAAGCTTTCTTT. Residues: CSVEAGITEAFF.

In this sample, this clone turned up once. V is TRBV6-1 and J is TRBJ2-7; D is perhaps TRBD1 (6 bases). V dropped 8 bases and J dropped 6 bases, with 20 bases sitting between them. CDR1 is MNHNS, CDR2 SASEGT, per germline. The length of the CDR3 is 14 residues. The CDR3 spells CASQQGTDPSEQYF. The CDR3 DNA reads TGTGCCAGCCAACAGGGCACAGACCCTTCCGAGCAGTACTTC.

V gene TRBV4-2 combines with J gene TRBJ1-2; D remains unclear. Per the germline V gene, CDR1 is LGHNA and CDR2 is YNFKEQ. The CDR3 sequence is 16 residues long. V lost 0 bases to trimming and J lost 5 bases, with 16 bases between them. CDR3 DNA sequence: TGTGCCAGCAGCCAAGAGGGCACTTCCGGCGTGTATGGCTACACCTTC. This encodes CASSQEGTSGVYGYTF.

In nucleotides, the CDR3 is TGTGCCAGCAGCTTAGCGGAGGGCTACTCCTACGAGCAGTACTTC. This sequence encodes CASSLAEGYSYEQYF. This chain connects TRBV7-6 to TRBJ2-7; TRBD2 might be the D (6 bases). Trimming removed 0 bases at V and 0 bases at J, with 9 bases between. The V gene's germline CDR1 is SGHVS and CDR2 FNYEAQ. This CDR3 spans 15 amino acids.

This clone was picked up a small number of times. V is TRBV18 and J is TRBJ2-7; D is perhaps TRBD1 (5 bases). The CDR3 consists of 15 residues. The ends were cut back, 3 bases at V and 2 bases at J, with 14 bases in the middle. Germline values: CDR1 KGHSH, CDR2 LQKENI. The CDR3 DNA is TGTGCCAGCTCACCCGCCCAGGGTTCTCCCTACGAGCAGTACTTC. Its translation is CASSPAQGSPYEQYF. Variable domain in full (rest from reference TRBV18 and TRBJ2-7): NAGVMQNPRHLVRRRGQEARLRCSPMKGHSHVYWYRQLPEEGLKFMVYLQKENIIDESGMPKERFSAEFPKEGPSILRIQQVVRGDSAAYFCASSPAQGSPYEQYFGPGTRLTVT.

This clone is medium-sized within its sample. The gene calls are TRBV9 and TRBJ2-3; D gene uncertain. V was clipped by 0 bases and J by 0 bases, with 8 bases between them. Germline lookup yields CDR1 SGDLS and CDR2 YYNGEE. This CDR3 region has 15 residues. The CDR3 nucleotides read TGTGCCAGCAGCGTAGAGGATGGTAGCACAGATACGCAGTATTTT. The encoded protein is CASSVEDGSTDTQYF.

V usage is TRBV9 and J usage is TRBJ2-5; 9 nucleotides agree with TRBD2. The V gene's germline CDR1 is SGDLS and CDR2 YYNGEE. The V and J ends lost 1 base and 3 bases, in that order; junction bases with no gene match: 13. The CDR3 loop spans 18 amino acids. The CDR3 is CASSVRAGGRPTEETQYF. In nucleotides, the CDR3 is TGTGCCAGCAGCGTAAGGGCGGGGGGGCGGCCAACGGAAGAGACCCAGTACTTC. Looking up the rest from reference TRBV9 and TRBJ2-5 gives the full variable domain: DSGVTQTPKHLITATGQRVTLRCSPRSGDLSVYWYQQSLDQGLQFLIQYYNGEERAKGNILERFSAQQFPDLHSELNLSSLELGDSALYFCASSVRAGGRPTEETQYFGPGTRLLVL.

V gene TRBV30 combines with J gene TRBJ1-1, with D possibly matching TRBD1 (5 bases). The CDR3 is made up of 14 amino acids. Germline V lookup: CDR1 GTSNPN, CDR2 SVGIG (reference sequence). Trimming shortened V by 0 bases and J by 5 bases, and 13 bases separated the two germline ends. CDR3 coding DNA: TGTGCCTGGAGTGTTTCAGGGTTTGGAACTGAAGCTTTCTTT. Translating gives CAWSVSGFGTEAFF. Drawing the rest from reference TRBV30 and TRBJ1-1, the complete variable domain is SQTIHQWPATLVQPVGSPLSLECTVEGTSNPNLYWYRQAAGRGLQLLFYSVGIGQISSEVPQNLSASRPQDRQFILSSKKLLLSDSGFYLCAWSVSGFGTEAFFGQGTRLTVV.

The chain carries TRBV28 and TRBJ2-1; 7 bases align to TRBD1. Germline CDR1 MDHEN, CDR2 SYDVKM. The CDR3 totals 12 residues. After removal of 8 bases from V and 7 bases from J, the junction contained 5 bases not matched to a gene. The CDR3 here is CASLQGWNEQFF. The CDR3 nucleotides read TGTGCCAGCTTACAGGGGTGGAATGAGCAGTTCTTC.